This T cell receptor (beta chain) was identified during a study of shared T cell receptors in the human thymus. This CDR3 is 18 amino acids long. Germline CDR1 LNHDA, CDR2 SQIVND (reference sequence). V shed 7 bases, J shed 5 bases, and the junction held 17 bases outside the gene matches. Libraries were prepared by immunoSEQ multiplex PCR; TCRdb keeps only in-frame clonotypes and omits some of them. The sample holds some 760,000 clones, 70% to 90% seen once. These data were likewise used in another study, on human thymus T cells.

Sequenced material: thymocytes. This sequence was found in a girl under three years old with a congenital heart defect. V and J are TRBV19 and TRBJ1-3; the match to TRBD1 covers 10 bases. CDR3 sequence reads: CASIDTGTGDIVRNTIYF. DNA of the CDR3: TGTGCCAGTATTGACACCGGGACAGGGGATATCGTGCGAAACACCATATATTTT.